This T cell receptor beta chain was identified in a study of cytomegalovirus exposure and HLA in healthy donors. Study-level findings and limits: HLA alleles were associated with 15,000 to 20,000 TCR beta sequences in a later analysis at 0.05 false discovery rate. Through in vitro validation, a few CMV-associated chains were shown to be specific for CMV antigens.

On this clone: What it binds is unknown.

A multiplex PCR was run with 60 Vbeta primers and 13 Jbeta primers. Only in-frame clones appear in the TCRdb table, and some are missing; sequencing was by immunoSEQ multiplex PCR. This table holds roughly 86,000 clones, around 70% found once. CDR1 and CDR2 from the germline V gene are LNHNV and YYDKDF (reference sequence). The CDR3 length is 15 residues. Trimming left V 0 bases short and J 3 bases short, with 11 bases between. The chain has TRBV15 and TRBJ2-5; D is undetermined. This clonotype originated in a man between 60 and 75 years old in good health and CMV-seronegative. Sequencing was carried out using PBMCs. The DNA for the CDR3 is TGTGCCACCAGCAGAGATATCAGTAAAGAAGAGACCCAGTACTTC. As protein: CATSRDISKEETQYF. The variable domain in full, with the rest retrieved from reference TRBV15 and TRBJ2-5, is DAMVIQNPRYQVTQFGKPVTLSCSQTLNHNVMYWYQQKSSQAPKLLFHYYDKDFNNEADTPDNFQSRRPNTSFCFLDIRSPGLGDTAMYLCATSRDISKEETQYFGPGTRLLVL.